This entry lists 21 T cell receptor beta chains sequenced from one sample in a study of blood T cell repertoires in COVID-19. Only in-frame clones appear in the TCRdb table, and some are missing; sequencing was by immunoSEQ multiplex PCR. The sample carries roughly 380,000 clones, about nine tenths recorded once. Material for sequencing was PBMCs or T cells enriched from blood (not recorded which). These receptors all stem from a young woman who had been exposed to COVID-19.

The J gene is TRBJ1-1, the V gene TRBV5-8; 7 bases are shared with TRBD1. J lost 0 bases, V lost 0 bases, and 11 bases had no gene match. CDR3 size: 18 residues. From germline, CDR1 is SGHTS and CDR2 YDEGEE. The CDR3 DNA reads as TGTGCCAGCAGCTTGGACCCCAGGGGGGCCTTACTGAACACTGAAGCTTTCTTT. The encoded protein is CASSLDPRGALLNTEAFF.

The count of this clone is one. The CDR3 reads CARRLAGSGDTQYF. The CDR3 DNA reads TGTGCCCGAAGACTAGCGGGAAGTGGAGATACGCAGTATTTT. V gene TRBV30 combines with J gene TRBJ2-3; 11 bases fit TRBD2. The germline CDR1 and CDR2 sequences are GTSNPN and SVGIG (reference sequence). This CDR3 region has 14 residues. With V trimmed by 8 bases and J by 5 bases, 9 bases remained unmatched. The full variable domain, completed using reference TRBV30 and TRBJ2-3, is SQTIHQWPATLVQPVGSPLSLECTVEGTSNPNLYWYRQAAGRGLQLLFYSVGIGQISSEVPQNLSASRPQDRQFILSSKKLLLSDSGFYLCARRLAGSGDTQYFGPGTRLTVL.

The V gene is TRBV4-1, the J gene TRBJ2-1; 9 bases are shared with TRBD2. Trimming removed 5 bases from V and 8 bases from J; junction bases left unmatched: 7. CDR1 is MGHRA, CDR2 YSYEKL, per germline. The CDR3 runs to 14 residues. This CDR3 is CASSDSGSVDEQFF. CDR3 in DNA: TGCGCCAGCAGCGATAGCGGGAGCGTCGATGAGCAGTTCTTC.

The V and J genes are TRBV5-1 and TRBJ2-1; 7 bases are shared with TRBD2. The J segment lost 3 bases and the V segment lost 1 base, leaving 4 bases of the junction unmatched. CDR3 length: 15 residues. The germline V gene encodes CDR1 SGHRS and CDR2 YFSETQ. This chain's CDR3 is CASSLTGLNYNEQFF. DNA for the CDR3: TGCGCCAGCAGCTTGACGGGACTAAACTACAATGAGCAGTTCTTC.

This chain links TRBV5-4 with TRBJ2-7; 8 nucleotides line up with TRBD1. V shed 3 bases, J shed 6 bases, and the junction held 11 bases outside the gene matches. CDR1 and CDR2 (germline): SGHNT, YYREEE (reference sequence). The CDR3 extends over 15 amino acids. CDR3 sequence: CASSSQGAYGGEQYF. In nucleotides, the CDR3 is TGTGCCAGCAGCTCCCAGGGGGCCTACGGGGGCGAGCAGTACTTC. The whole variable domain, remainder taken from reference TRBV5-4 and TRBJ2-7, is ETGVTQSPTHLIKTRGQQVTLRCSSQSGHNTVSWYQQALGQGPQFIFQYYREEENGRGNFPPRFSGLQFPNYSSELNVNALELDDSALYLCASSSQGAYGGEQYFGPGTRLTVT.

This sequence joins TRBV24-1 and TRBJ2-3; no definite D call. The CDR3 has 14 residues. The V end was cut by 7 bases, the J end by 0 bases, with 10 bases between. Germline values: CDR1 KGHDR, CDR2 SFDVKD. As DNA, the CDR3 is TGTGCCACCAGCTCAACTACTAGCACAGATACGCAGTATTTT. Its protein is CATSSTTSTDTQYF.

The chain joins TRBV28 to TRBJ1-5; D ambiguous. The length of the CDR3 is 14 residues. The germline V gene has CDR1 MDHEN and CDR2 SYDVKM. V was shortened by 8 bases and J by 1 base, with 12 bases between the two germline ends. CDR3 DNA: TGTGCCAGCGGTCCGTGGCAGAGCAATCAGCCCCAGCATTTT. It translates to CASGPWQSNQPQHF. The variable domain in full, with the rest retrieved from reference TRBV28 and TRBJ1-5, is DVKVTQSSRYLVKRTGEKVFLECVQDMDHENMFWYRQDPGLGLRLIYFSYDVKMKEKGDIPEGYSVSREKKERFSLILESASTNQTSMYLCASGPWQSNQPQHFGDGTRLSIL.

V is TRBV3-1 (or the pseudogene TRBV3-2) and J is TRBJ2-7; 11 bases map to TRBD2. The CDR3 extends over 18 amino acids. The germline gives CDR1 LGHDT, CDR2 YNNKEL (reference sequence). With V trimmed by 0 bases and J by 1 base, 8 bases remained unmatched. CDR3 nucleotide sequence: TGTGCCAGCAGCCAAGACCTTACTAGCGGGAGTAGTTCCTACGAGCAGTACTTC. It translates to CASSQDLTSGSSSYEQYF.

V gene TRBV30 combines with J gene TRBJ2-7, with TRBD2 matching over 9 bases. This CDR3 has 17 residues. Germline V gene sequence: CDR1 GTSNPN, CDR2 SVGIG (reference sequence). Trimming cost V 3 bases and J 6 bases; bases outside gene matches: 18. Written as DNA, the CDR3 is TGTGCCTGGAGGACGGCGCTTATGAGCGGGAGGAAGGGCGAGCAGTACTTC. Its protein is CAWRTALMSGRKGEQYF.

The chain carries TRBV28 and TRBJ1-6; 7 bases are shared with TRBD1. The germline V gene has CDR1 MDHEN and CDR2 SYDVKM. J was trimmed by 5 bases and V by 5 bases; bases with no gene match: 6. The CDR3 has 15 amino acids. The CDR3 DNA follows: TGTGCCAGCAGTCTCTGGGACAGCCATAATTCACCCCTCCACTTT. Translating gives CASSLWDSHNSPLHF.

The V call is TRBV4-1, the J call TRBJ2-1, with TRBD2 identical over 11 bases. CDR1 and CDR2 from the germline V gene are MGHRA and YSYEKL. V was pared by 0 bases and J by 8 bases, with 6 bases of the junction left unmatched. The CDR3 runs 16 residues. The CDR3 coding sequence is TGCGCCAGCAGCCAAGATCGTACTAGCGGGAGATATGAGCAGTTCTTC. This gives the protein CASSQDRTSGRYEQFF.

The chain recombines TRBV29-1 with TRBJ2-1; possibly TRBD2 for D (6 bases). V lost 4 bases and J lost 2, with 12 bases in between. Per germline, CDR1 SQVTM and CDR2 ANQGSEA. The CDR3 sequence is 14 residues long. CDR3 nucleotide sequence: TGCAGCGTTGTAGCGGCTAGCCCCTACAATGAGCAGTTCTTC. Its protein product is CSVVAASPYNEQFF.

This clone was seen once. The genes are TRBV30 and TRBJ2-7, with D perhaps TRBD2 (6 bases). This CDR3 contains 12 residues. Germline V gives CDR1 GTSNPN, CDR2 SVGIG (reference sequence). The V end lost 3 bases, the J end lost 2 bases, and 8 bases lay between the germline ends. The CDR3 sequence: CAWRRETYEQYF. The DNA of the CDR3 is TGTGCCTGGAGGCGGGAAACCTACGAGCAGTACTTC. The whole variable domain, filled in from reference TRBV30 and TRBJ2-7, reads SQTIHQWPATLVQPVGSPLSLECTVEGTSNPNLYWYRQAAGRGLQLLFYSVGIGQISSEVPQNLSASRPQDRQFILSSKKLLLSDSGFYLCAWRRETYEQYFGPGTRLTVT.

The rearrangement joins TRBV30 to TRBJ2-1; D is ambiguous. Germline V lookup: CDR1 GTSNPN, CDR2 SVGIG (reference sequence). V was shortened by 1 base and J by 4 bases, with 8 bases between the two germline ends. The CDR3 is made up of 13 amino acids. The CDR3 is CAWSEIYYNEQFF. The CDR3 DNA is TGTGCCTGGAGTGAAATTTATTACAATGAGCAGTTCTTC.

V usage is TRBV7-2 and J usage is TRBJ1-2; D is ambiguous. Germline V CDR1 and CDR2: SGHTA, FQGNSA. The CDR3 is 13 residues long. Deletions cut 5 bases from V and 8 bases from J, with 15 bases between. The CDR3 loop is CASSPGVSLGYTF. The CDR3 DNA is TGTGCCAGCAGCCCGGGAGTGAGCTTGGGCTACACCTTC.

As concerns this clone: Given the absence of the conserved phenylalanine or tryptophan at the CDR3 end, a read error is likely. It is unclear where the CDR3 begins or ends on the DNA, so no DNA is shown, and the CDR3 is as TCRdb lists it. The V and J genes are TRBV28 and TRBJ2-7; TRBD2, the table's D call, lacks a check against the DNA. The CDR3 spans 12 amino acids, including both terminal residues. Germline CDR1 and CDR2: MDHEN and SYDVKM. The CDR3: CASTGGTGTLWL.

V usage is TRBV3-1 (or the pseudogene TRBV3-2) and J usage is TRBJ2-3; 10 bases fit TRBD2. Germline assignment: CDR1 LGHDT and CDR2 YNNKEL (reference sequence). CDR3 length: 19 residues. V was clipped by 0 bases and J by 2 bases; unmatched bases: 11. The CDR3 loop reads CASSQDPFRLAGVTDTQYF. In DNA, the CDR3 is TGTGCCAGCAGCCAAGATCCCTTTCGGCTAGCGGGAGTCACAGATACGCAGTATTTT.

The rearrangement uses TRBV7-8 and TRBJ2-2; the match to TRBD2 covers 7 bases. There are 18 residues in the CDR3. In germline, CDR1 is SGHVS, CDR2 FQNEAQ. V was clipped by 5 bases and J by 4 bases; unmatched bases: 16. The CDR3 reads CASSPTVPLASATGELFF. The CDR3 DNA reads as TGTGCCAGCAGCCCGACCGTCCCACTAGCGTCGGCCACCGGGGAGCTGTTTTTT.

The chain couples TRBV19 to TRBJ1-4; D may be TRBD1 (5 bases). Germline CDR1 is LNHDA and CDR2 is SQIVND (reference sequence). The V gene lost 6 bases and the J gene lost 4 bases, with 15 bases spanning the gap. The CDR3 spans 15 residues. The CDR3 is CASRDQGSLNEKLFF. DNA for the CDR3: TGTGCCAGTAGGGACCAGGGCTCACTTAATGAAAAACTGTTTTTT.

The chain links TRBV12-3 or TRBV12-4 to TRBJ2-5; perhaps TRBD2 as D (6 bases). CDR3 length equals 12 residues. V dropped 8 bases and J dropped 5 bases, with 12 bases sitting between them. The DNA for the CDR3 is TGTGCCAGCGGGGGGTCCTATGAGACCCAGTACTTC. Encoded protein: CASGGSYETQYF.

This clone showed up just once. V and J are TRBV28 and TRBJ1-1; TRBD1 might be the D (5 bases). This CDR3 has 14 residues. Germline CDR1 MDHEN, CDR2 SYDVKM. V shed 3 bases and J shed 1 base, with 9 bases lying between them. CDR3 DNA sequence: TGTGCCAGCAGTTTTGGACAAAGGAACACTGAAGCTTTCTTT. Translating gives CASSFGQRNTEAFF. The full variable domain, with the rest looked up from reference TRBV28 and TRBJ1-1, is DVKVTQSSRYLVKRTGEKVFLECVQDMDHENMFWYRQDPGLGLRLIYFSYDVKMKEKGDIPEGYSVSREKKERFSLILESASTNQTSMYLCASSFGQRNTEAFFGQGTRLTVV.